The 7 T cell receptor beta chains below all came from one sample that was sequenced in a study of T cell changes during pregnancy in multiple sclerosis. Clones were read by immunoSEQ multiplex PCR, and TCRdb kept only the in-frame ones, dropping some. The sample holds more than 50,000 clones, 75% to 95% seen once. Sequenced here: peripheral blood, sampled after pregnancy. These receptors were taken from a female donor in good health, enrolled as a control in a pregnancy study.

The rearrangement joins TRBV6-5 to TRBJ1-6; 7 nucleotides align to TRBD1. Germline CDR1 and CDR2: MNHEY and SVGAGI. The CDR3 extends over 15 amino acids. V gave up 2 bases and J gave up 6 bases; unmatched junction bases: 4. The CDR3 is CASSYEGASNSPLHF. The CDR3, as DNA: TGTGCCAGCAGTTACGAGGGGGCAAGTAATTCACCCCTCCACTTT.

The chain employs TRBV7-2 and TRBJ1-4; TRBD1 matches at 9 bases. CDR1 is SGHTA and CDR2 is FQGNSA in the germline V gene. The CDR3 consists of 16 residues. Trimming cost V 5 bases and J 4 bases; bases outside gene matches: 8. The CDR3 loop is CASSIDRGSVNEKLFF. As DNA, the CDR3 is TGTGCCAGCAGCATAGACAGGGGGAGTGTTAATGAAAAACTGTTTTTT.

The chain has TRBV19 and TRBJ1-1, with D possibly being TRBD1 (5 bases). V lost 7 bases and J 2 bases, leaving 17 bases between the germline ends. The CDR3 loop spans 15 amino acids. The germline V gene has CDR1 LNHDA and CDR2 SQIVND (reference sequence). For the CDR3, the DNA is TGTGCCAGTACTTCACCCGGCAGGGAAAACACTGAAGCTTTCTTT. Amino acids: CASTSPGRENTEAFF.

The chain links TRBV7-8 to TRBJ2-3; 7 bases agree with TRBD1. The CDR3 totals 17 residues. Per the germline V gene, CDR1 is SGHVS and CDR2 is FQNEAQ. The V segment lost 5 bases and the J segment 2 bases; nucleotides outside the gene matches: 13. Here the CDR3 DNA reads TGTGCCAGCAGCCCCACCGGGACAGTTCTCCTCACAGATACGCAGTATTTT. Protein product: CASSPTGTVLLTDTQYF.

In DNA form, the CDR3 reads TGTGCCAGCAGTGAAGTAAGGACAGGGTATTCATTGGATACGCAGTATTTT. Encoded protein: CASSEVRTGYSLDTQYF. The J gene is TRBJ2-3, the V gene TRBV2; 8 nucleotides match TRBD1. J lost 6 bases, V lost 1 base, and 12 bases had no gene match. Germline values: CDR1 SNHLY, CDR2 FYNNEI. This CDR3 region has 17 residues.

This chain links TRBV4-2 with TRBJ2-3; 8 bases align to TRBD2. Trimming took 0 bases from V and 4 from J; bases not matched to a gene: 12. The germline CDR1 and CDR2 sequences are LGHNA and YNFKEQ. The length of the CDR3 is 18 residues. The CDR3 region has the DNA TGTGCCAGCAGCCAAGAAGGGGGGGGTCTAGCGGGCCCAGATACGCAGTATTTT. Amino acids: CASSQEGGGLAGPDTQYF.

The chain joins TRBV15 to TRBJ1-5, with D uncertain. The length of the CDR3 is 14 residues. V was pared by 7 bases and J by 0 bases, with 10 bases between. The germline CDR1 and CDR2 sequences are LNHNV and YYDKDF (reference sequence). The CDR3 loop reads CATTREYSNQPQHF. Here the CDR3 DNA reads TGTGCCACCACACGGGAATATAGCAATCAGCCCCAGCATTTT.